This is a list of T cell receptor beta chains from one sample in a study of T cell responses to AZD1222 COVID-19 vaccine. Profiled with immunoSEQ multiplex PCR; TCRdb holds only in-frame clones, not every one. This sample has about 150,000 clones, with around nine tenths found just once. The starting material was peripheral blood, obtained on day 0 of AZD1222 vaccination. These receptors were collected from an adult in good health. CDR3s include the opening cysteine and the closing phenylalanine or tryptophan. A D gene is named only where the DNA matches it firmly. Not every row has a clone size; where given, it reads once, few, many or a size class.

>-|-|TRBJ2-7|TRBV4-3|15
CASSQDAGGRVEQYF
TGCGCCAGCAGCCAAGATGCCGGGGGCCGCGTCGAGCAGTACTTC
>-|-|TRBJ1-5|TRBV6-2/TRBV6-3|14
CASSYSTGATTQHF
TGTGCCAGCAGTTACTCAACCGGGGCCACGACCCAGCATTTT
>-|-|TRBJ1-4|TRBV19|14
CASSIGGAREKLFF
TGTGCCAGTAGTATCGGGGGGGCGCGCGAAAAACTGTTTTTT
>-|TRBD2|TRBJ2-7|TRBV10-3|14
CAISGLAGAYEQYF
TGTGCCATCAGTGGACTAGCGGGAGCATACGAGCAGTACTTC
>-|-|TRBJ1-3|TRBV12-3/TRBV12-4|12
CASTPSGNTIYF
TGTGCCAGCACCCCCTCTGGAAACACCATATATTTT
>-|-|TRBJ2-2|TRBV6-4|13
CASSQGASGELFF
TGTGCCAGCAGCCAGGGAGCTTCCGGGGAGCTGTTTTTT
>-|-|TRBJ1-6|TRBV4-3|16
CASSQEGNHAASPLHF
TGCGCCAGCAGCCAAGAAGGGAACCACGCAGCTTCACCCCTCCACTTT
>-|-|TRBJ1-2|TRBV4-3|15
CASSQEKSSTMRYTF
TGCGCCAGCAGCCAAGAGAAGAGCAGCACTATGCGCTACACCTTC
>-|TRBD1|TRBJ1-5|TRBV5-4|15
CASSFQGDSNQPQHF
TGTGCCAGCAGCTTCCAGGGGGATAGCAATCAGCCCCAGCATTTT
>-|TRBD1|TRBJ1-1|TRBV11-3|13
CASSLNRGTEAFF
TGTGCCAGCAGCTTAAACAGGGGCACTGAAGCTTTCTTT
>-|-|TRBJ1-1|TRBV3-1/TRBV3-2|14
CASSQTGAGTEAFF
TGTGCCAGCAGCCAAACCGGGGCAGGTACTGAAGCTTTCTTT
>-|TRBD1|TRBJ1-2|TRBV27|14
CASSPGDRDLRYTF
TGTGCCAGCAGTCCAGGGGACAGGGATTTGCGCTACACCTTC
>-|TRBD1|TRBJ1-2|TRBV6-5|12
CATEGQGYGYTF
TGTGCCACGGAGGGACAGGGCTATGGCTACACCTTC
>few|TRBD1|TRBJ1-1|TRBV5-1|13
CASSAQGSTEAFF
TGCGCCAGCAGCGCACAGGGGTCCACTGAAGCTTTCTTT
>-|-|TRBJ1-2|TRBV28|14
CASSTTYTEYGYTF
TGTGCCAGCAGTACTACCTACACGGAGTATGGCTACACCTTC
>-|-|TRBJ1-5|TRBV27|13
CASSLGAYQPQHF
TGTGCCAGCAGTTTGGGCGCCTATCAGCCCCAGCATTTT
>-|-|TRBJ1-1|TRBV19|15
CASSKLTGTGTEAFF
TGTGCCAGTAGTAAGCTAACAGGGACGGGGACTGAAGCTTTCTTT
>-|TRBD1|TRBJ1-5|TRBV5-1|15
CASSLGGQVNQPQHF
TGCGCCAGCAGCCTTGGGGGACAGGTTAATCAGCCCCAGCATTTT
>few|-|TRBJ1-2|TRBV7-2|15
CASSLQGRRENGYTF
TGTGCCAGCAGCTTACAGGGTCGTCGGGAGAATGGCTACACCTTC
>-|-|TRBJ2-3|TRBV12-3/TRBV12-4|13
CASRETSTDTQYF
TGTGCCAGCAGAGAAACATCCACAGATACGCAGTATTTT
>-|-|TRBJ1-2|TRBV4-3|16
CASSQEVGAANYGYTF
TGCGCCAGCAGCCAAGAGGTGGGGGCCGCTAACTATGGCTACACCTTC
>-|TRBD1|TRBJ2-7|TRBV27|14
CASSLGTGAGEQYF
TGTGCCAGCAGCCTCGGGACAGGGGCAGGCGAGCAGTACTTC